This T cell receptor (beta chain) was sequenced during a study of T-cell memory formation after mild COVID-19. General study findings and limits: Whereas later expanders leaned CD4+, clones contracting day 15 to 85 showed a balanced CD4/CD8 makeup. Shrinking CD4+ clones resided mostly in CM and EM, and CD8+ ones in EMRA. The second-wave clones peaking on day 37 were not confirmed as SARS-CoV-2-specific.

Constant-segment primers were used for 5'RACE, and the resulting TCR alpha and TCR beta cDNA libraries carried sample barcodes and UMIs. From the 5' RACE reads, TCRdb called clonotypes with MiXCR, one entry per CDR3 protein. The table shows roughly 410,000 distinct CDR3 sequences, with 20% to 25% occurring only once. This CDR3 comprises 16 residues. V was clipped by 0 bases and J by 4 bases, with 14 bases between them. Germline V gene data show CDR1 as MNHEY and CDR2 as SVGAGI. This clonotype was recorded once. Its antigen remains unidentified. The TCR originated in an adult woman who had mild COVID-19 (a few samples of this study predate the infection). Cell type and time point are not known. The sequenced material came from PBMCs or a T cell subset sorted from them (not recorded which). The chain has TRBV6-5 and TRBJ2-3; D uncertain. In DNA, the CDR3 is TGTGCCAGCAGTTACTCCCCGGCCACCCGATCAGATACGCAGTATTTT. It translates to CASSYSPATRSDTQYF.